A few counts support the clone carrying this TCR beta chain. Its antigen remains unidentified. Germline lookup yields CDR1 SEHNR and CDR2 FQNEAQ (reference sequence). The CDR3 is made up of 17 amino acids. V dropped 1 base and J dropped 1; count of bases not matched to a gene: 6. This record comes from a study of long-term antiretroviral therapy in people with HIV. Points from the study as a whole: Pre-ART clonal expansions dominated every time point's repertoire. Following ART, diversity rose but still fell short of transplant donor controls. Whereas controls had wider CDR3 length ranges, HIV repertoires had narrower ones.

Sequencing used immunoSEQ v3.0 at survey level. Sequencing was intended to reach roughly 40,000-55,000 T-cell genomes per sample. Profiling relied on immunoSEQ multiplex PCR, and the TCRdb table lists in-frame clones only, not all of them. The sample has roughly 30,000 clones, nearly 95% seen once. The TCR was taken from a woman in her thirties or forties with HIV. This material consisted of unsorted PBMCs, taken around 6.3 years after starting antiretroviral therapy. The chain uses TRBV7-9 and TRBJ1-1; 10 bases align to TRBD1. This CDR3 is CASSLGGTGVGNTEAFF. In DNA, the CDR3 is TGTGCCAGCAGCTTAGGTGGGACAGGGGTAGGGAACACTGAAGCTTTCTTT.